The sequence of this T cell receptor (beta chain) was determined in a study of CDR3 diversity in severe acne. Germline CDR1 is LNHNV and CDR2 is YYDKDF (reference sequence). Trimming cost V 7 bases and J 4 bases, with 13 bases left between them. The CDR3 totals 14 residues. TCRdb independently ran MiXCR on the PCR reads; one entry per CDR3 protein. Counted here are tens of thousands of distinct CDR3 sequences, around 47% occurring once; the ten biggest clones make up 11%. This TCR was recovered from a male donor with severe acne vulgaris. The material sequenced was blood. The genes are TRBV15 and TRBJ2-2; no clear D. The CDR3 reads CATIPGEGTGELFF. The DNA of the CDR3 is TGTGCCACCATACCAGGCGAAGGCACCGGGGAGCTGTTTTTT.